Listed here are 28 T cell receptor beta chains from one sample, sequenced in a study of technical replicates of blood from a handful of donors. The table came from immunoSEQ multiplex PCR; TCRdb's copy has only in-frame clones and leaves some out. The table records some 84,000 clones, around nine tenths of them present only once. The sequenced material came from T cells isolated from PBMCs. These receptors were collected from a human donor in good health.

V and J are TRBV28 and TRBJ1-2; D call uncertain. V shed 3 bases and J shed 7 bases, with 18 bases lying between them. The CDR3 covers 15 residues. Germline-derived CDR1 and CDR2 are MDHEN and SYDVKM. The CDR3 DNA reads as TGTGCCAGCAGTTTCTCAGGCTGGCTCACGACTGGCTACACCTTC. It translates to CASSFSGWLTTGYTF.

The genes are TRBV15 and TRBJ2-1; D is undetermined. Germline V gene data show CDR1 as LNHNV and CDR2 as YYDKDF (reference sequence). V was pared by 2 bases and J by 1 base, with 15 bases between. The CDR3 is made up of 17 amino acids. The CDR3 nucleotides read TGTGCCACCAGCAGAAACCGGGTCAAATATTCCTACAATGAGCAGTTCTTC. It is translated as CATSRNRVKYSYNEQFF.

This sequence joins TRBV11-3 and TRBJ2-7; TRBD2 agrees at 11 bases. CDR3 length: 15 amino acids. V dropped 6 bases and J dropped 0; count of bases not matched to a gene: 4. Germline-derived CDR1 and CDR2 are SGHNT and YENEEA. CDR3 loop: CASSIGLAGSYEQYF. The DNA of the CDR3 is TGTGCCAGCAGTATTGGACTAGCGGGCTCCTACGAGCAGTACTTC.

The chain uses TRBV28 and TRBJ1-1, with 8 bases identical to TRBD1. The CDR3 is made up of 14 amino acids. Germline V lookup: CDR1 MDHEN, CDR2 SYDVKM. Unmatched junction bases numbered 5, after V lost 6 bases and J lost 2 bases. The CDR3 reads CASSTGTGNTEAFF. CDR3 nucleotides: TGTGCCAGCAGCACCGGGACAGGCAACACTGAAGCTTTCTTT.

The genes are TRBV6-5 and TRBJ2-1; TRBD1 matches 9 bases. This CDR3 region has 12 residues. The V gene end was trimmed by 5 bases and the J gene end by 10 bases; junction bases not matched to a gene: 3. Germline V gives CDR1 MNHEY, CDR2 SVGAGI. CDR3 sequence: CASSGQGLEQFF. CDR3 nucleotide sequence: TGTGCCAGCAGTGGACAGGGGTTGGAGCAGTTCTTC.

The gene calls are TRBV27 and TRBJ2-2; TRBD2 matches 7 bases. V gave up 1 base and J gave up 6 bases; unmatched junction bases: 2. Germline CDR1 MNHEY, CDR2 SMNVEV (reference sequence). The CDR3 spans 14 residues. CDR3 coding DNA: TGTGCCAGCAGTTTATACGGGGGGTCCGGGGAGCTGTTTTTT. Translation: CASSLYGGSGELFF.

The CDR3 bases are TGTGCCAGCAGTTTTGACGGGATCCGCTACAATGAGCAGTTCTTC. Amino acid sequence: CASSFDGIRYNEQFF. The chain carries TRBV27 and TRBJ2-1; a possible D gene is TRBD2 (5 bases). Trimming removed 3 bases from V and 3 bases from J, with 12 bases in between. CDR1 and CDR2 (germline): MNHEY, SMNVEV (reference sequence). There are 15 residues in the CDR3.

The chain joins TRBV7-9 to TRBJ2-3; 8 nucleotides match TRBD1. The germline CDR1 and CDR2 sequences are SEHNR and FQNEAQ (reference sequence). V dropped 6 bases and J dropped 2; count of bases not matched to a gene: 4. The CDR3 is 14 amino acids. CDR3 nucleotides: TGTGCCAGCAGTTCGGGACAGGACACAGATACGCAGTATTTT. Amino acid sequence: CASSSGQDTDTQYF.

This clone appeared a few times. The chain employs TRBV5-6 and TRBJ1-2; no clear D gene. V lost 7 bases to trimming and J lost 4 bases, with 14 bases between them. CDR1 is SGHDT, CDR2 YYEEEE, per germline. The CDR3 has 13 residues. The CDR3 loop is CASGVELFYGYTF. The CDR3 DNA reads TGTGCCAGCGGTGTAGAGTTGTTCTATGGCTACACCTTC.

V is TRBV27 and J is TRBJ2-7, with a tentative D call TRBD1 (6 bases). Per germline, CDR1 MNHEY and CDR2 SMNVEV (reference sequence). Trimming cost V 2 bases and J 2 bases, with 10 bases left between them. The CDR3 covers 14 residues. The DNA of the CDR3 is TGTGCCAGCAGTTTAACCTGGACAGCCTACGAGCAGTACTTC. This codes for CASSLTWTAYEQYF.

CDR3 in DNA: TGCGCCAGCACTTATGGGAGGGCCCCTCGTTCCTACAATGAGCAGTTCTTC. This translates into CASTYGRAPRSYNEQFF. The chain combines TRBV4-1 with TRBJ2-1; 7 bases map to TRBD2. The length of the CDR3 is 17 residues. Germline V gives CDR1 MGHRA, CDR2 YSYEKL. Germline trimming cut 7 bases from V and 1 base from J; bases unmatched to any gene: 13.

The chain couples TRBV2 to TRBJ2-2; the D is unclear. The CDR3 has 15 amino acids. Between the trimmed V and J ends, which lost 6 bases and 1 base, there was a span of 12 bases. CDR1 and CDR2 from the germline V gene are SNHLY and FYNNEI. The CDR3 sequence is CASRGQAMNTGELFF. CDR3 bases: TGTGCCAGCAGAGGCCAGGCGATGAACACCGGGGAGCTGTTTTTT.

The chain links TRBV6-5 to TRBJ1-4; D is unclear. V lost 2 bases and J 5 bases, leaving 3 bases between the germline ends. The CDR3 runs to 12 residues. Germline lookup yields CDR1 MNHEY and CDR2 SVGAGI. In DNA, the CDR3 is TGTGCCAGCAGTTACCGGAATGAAAAACTGTTTTTT. The encoded protein is CASSYRNEKLFF.

This clone came up once. Other DNA sequences in this specimen translate into the identical CDR3. The V call is TRBV7-2, the J call TRBJ2-7; unclear D gene. Trimming shortened V by 2 bases and J by 0 bases, and 5 bases separated the two germline ends. This CDR3 is 13 amino acids long. Germline V gene sequence: CDR1 SGHTA, CDR2 FQGNSA. The CDR3 protein is CASSLRDSYEQYF. CDR3 bases: TGTGCCAGCAGCTTACGAGACTCCTACGAGCAGTACTTC.

The chain joins TRBV7-2 to TRBJ2-5; a possible D gene is TRBD2 (5 bases). The CDR3 length is 14 residues. The V end was cut by 3 bases, the J end by 5 bases, with 13 bases between. Germline values: CDR1 SGHTA, CDR2 FQGNSA. The CDR3 here is CASSLGLGGETQYF. The CDR3 DNA reads TGTGCCAGCAGCTTGGGCCTGGGCGGGGAGACCCAGTACTTC.

This clone is a singleton in its sample. The rearrangement joins TRBV6-6 to TRBJ2-7; TRBD2 is a possible D gene (6 bases). Looked up from germline, CDR1 is MNHNY and CDR2 is SVGAGI (reference sequence). The V and J ends lost 6 bases and 2 bases respectively, with 17 bases between them. This CDR3 has 15 amino acids. DNA for the CDR3: TGTGCCAGCAGCTCGGACTCGGCGGGACCCTACGAGCAGTACTTC. As protein: CASSSDSAGPYEQYF.

This clone was counted only a few times. The CDR3 bases are TGTGCCAGCAAAACGACAGGGGGAGTTGAAAAACTGTTTTTT. Protein sequence: CASKTTGGVEKLFF. The rearrangement uses TRBV28 and TRBJ1-4; 9 bases line up with TRBD1. The CDR3 covers 14 residues. Germline-derived CDR1 and CDR2 are MDHEN and SYDVKM. Trimming at V came to 7 bases and at J to 7 bases, leaving 7 bases not matched to a gene.

The CDR3 DNA sequence: TGCAGCCCAGTTAGCGGTCACAATGAGCAGTTCTTC. Translation: CSPVSGHNEQFF. V gene TRBV29-1 combines with J gene TRBJ2-1, with a tentative D call TRBD2 (6 bases). This CDR3 is 12 amino acids long. V shed 8 bases and J shed 5 bases, with 13 bases lying between them. CDR1 is SQVTM and CDR2 is ANQGSEA in the germline V gene.

J is TRBJ1-5 and V is TRBV9, with TRBD1 as a possible D gene (6 bases). In germline, CDR1 is SGDLS, CDR2 YYNGEE. V lost 3 bases and J 4 bases, leaving 8 bases between the germline ends. The CDR3 length is 13 residues. CDR3 DNA sequence: TGTGCCAGCAGCGGGACAGTAAATCAGCCCCAGCATTTT. This encodes CASSGTVNQPQHF.

The chain recombines TRBV6-5 with TRBJ2-1, with D maybe TRBD2 (5 bases). The germline V gene encodes CDR1 MNHEY and CDR2 SVGAGI. With 6 bases removed from V and 0 bases from J, the gap between germline ends came to 12 bases. The CDR3 covers 15 residues. In nucleotides, the CDR3 is TGTGCCAGCAGGGGAGCGGAGAGCTCCTACAATGAGCAGTTCTTC. Its translation is CASRGAESSYNEQFF.

The sample holds a few counts of this clone. The CDR3 loop reads CASSLPGMNTEAFF. Written as DNA, the CDR3 is TGTGCCAGCAGCTTGCCCGGGATGAACACTGAAGCTTTCTTT. The chain joins TRBV28 to TRBJ1-1; no reliable D call. The germline V gene has CDR1 MDHEN and CDR2 SYDVKM. V dropped 6 bases and J dropped 0 bases, with 11 bases sitting between them. The CDR3 has 14 residues.

This clone was picked up one time. The rearrangement links TRBV6-1 to TRBJ1-2; D may be TRBD1 (5 bases). Germline V gives CDR1 MNHNS, CDR2 SASEGT. V lost 8 bases and J 8 bases, leaving 12 bases between the germline ends. The CDR3 runs to 11 residues. The CDR3 protein is CASSGSVGYTF. In nucleotides, the CDR3 is TGTGCCAGCTCAGGGTCAGTAGGCTACACCTTC.

V and J are TRBV10-1 and TRBJ1-1; D possibly corresponds to TRBD1 (6 bases). The CDR3 spans 11 residues. The ends were cut back, 4 bases at V and 10 bases at J, with 10 bases in the middle. Germline V lookup: CDR1 WNHNN, CDR2 SYGVQD (reference sequence). The CDR3 loop is CASSVTQGAFF. The CDR3, as DNA: TGCGCCAGCAGTGTGACACAGGGAGCTTTCTTT.

The chain has TRBV5-1 and TRBJ2-7; weak D call: TRBD2 (5 bases). Germline lookup yields CDR1 SGHRS and CDR2 YFSETQ. CDR3 length: 15 residues. The germline V and J ends were trimmed by 0 bases and 0 bases, with 10 bases remaining between them. The CDR3 nucleotides are TGCGCCAGCAGCTTGGTAGCGAGGAACTCCTACGAGCAGTACTTC. This translates into CASSLVARNSYEQYF.

The genes are TRBV30 and TRBJ2-1; 7 bases match TRBD1. V gave up 1 base and J gave up 4 bases; unmatched junction bases: 4. The germline gives CDR1 GTSNPN, CDR2 SVGIG (reference sequence). This CDR3 is built from 14 residues. DNA for the CDR3: TGTGCCTGGAGTGGGACAGGAGATTACAATGAGCAGTTCTTC. It specifies CAWSGTGDYNEQFF.

CDR3 sequence reads: CASSSIYSGIPEDYNEQFF. The CDR3 DNA is TGTGCCAGCAGCTCCATCTATAGCGGGATCCCAGAGGACTACAATGAGCAGTTCTTC. The rearrangement uses TRBV7-3 and TRBJ2-1, with 8 bases that match TRBD2. The CDR3 has 19 amino acids. Germline-derived CDR1 and CDR2 are SGHTA and FQGTGA. Trimming cost V 4 bases and J 3 bases; bases outside gene matches: 17.

This rearrangement joins TRBV28 to TRBJ1-5; no clear D. The V gene lost 2 bases and the J gene lost 2 bases, with 10 bases spanning the gap. The CDR3 is 15 amino acids. Germline assignment: CDR1 MDHEN and CDR2 SYDVKM. The CDR3 loop is CASSLGQVGNQPQHF. The CDR3, as DNA: TGTGCCAGCAGTTTAGGCCAGGTGGGCAATCAGCCCCAGCATTTT. The full variable domain, in which reference TRBV28 and TRBJ1-5 provide the parts outside the CDR3, is DVKVTQSSRYLVKRTGEKVFLECVQDMDHENMFWYRQDPGLGLRLIYFSYDVKMKEKGDIPEGYSVSREKKERFSLILESASTNQTSMYLCASSLGQVGNQPQHFGDGTRLSIL.

The chain employs TRBV2 and TRBJ1-5; TRBD1 agrees at 8 bases. V trimming: 7 bases; J trimming: 6 bases; junction bases outside the gene matches: 8. Looked up from germline, CDR1 is SNHLY and CDR2 is FYNNEI. The CDR3 length is 14 residues. CDR3 in DNA: TGTGCCAGCACCCCAGGGGGCTTAGGTCAGCCCCAGCATTTT. Amino acid sequence: CASTPGGLGQPQHF.